Below, 13 T cell receptor beta chains from the same sample are listed, as sequenced in a study of blood T cell repertoires in COVID-19. Libraries were prepared by immunoSEQ multiplex PCR; TCRdb keeps only in-frame clonotypes and omits some of them. The data hold about 120,000 clones, with about 79% observed a single time. Input material: peripheral blood. Source of these receptors: a woman in her sixties or seventies with acute or convalescent COVID-19.

CDR3 in DNA: TGCGCCAGCAGCCGAGATTCAACTAATGAAAAACTGTTTTTT. This sequence encodes CASSRDSTNEKLFF. The chain couples TRBV5-1 to TRBJ1-4, with D hard to call. CDR3 length: 14 residues. Trimming pared 4 bases from V and 0 bases from J, leaving 7 bases between. Germline V gives CDR1 SGHRS, CDR2 YFSETQ.

This chain connects TRBV19 to TRBJ1-1; D gene ambiguous. The germline gives CDR1 LNHDA, CDR2 SQIVND (reference sequence). Trimming took off 7 bases at V and 4 bases at J, with 16 bases between the two ends. This CDR3 has 14 amino acids. The DNA for the CDR3 is TGTGCCAGTACCCCAACGGGTGTTGGCACTGAAGCTTTCTTT. Residues: CASTPTGVGTEAFF.

V is TRBV6-4 and J is TRBJ1-2, with D unclear. Germline-derived CDR1 and CDR2 are MRHNA and SNTAGT. The CDR3 is 14 residues long. Trimming pared 0 bases from V and 4 bases from J, leaving 9 bases between. The CDR3 nucleotides are TGTGCCAGCAGTGACTCGGAGGGCGCCTATGGCTACACCTTC. Protein product: CASSDSEGAYGYTF.

This clone showed up just once. The chain is built from TRBV5-1 and TRBJ1-1, with a weak D call TRBD1 (6 bases). The CDR3 runs 15 residues. The germline V and J ends were trimmed by 2 bases and 1 base, with 12 bases remaining between them. The germline CDR1 and CDR2 sequences are SGHRS and YFSETQ. The CDR3 region is CASSLAEQGNTEAFF. The CDR3 DNA is TGCGCCAGCAGCTTAGCAGAACAGGGGAACACTGAAGCTTTCTTT.

This chain uses TRBV30 with TRBJ1-2, with unresolved D. Germline CDR1 and CDR2: GTSNPN and SVGIG (reference sequence). Trimming left V 1 base short and J 7 bases short, with 16 bases between. The CDR3 contains 14 residues. CDR3 protein: CAWSGQGGLSGYTF. The DNA of the CDR3 is TGTGCCTGGAGTGGCCAAGGTGGGCTCTCTGGCTACACCTTC.

The V and J genes are TRBV21-1 and TRBJ1-1; the tabulated D call, TRBD1, remains unverified against the DNA. TRBV21-1 is classified as a pseudogene. There are 16 residues in the CDR3. The CDR3 DNA sequence: TGTGCCAGCAGCAACCGACAGGGGGCACTAAACACTGAAGCTTTCTTT. The encoded protein is CASSNRQGALNTEAFF.

The rearrangement joins TRBV2 to TRBJ1-5; no clear D. The ends were cut back, 4 bases at V and 5 bases at J, with 9 bases in the middle. The germline V gene encodes CDR1 SNHLY and CDR2 FYNNEI. This CDR3 has 13 residues. CDR3 protein: CASSGDTDQPQHF. CDR3 DNA: TGTGCCAGCAGTGGTGACACAGATCAGCCCCAGCATTTT. The full variable domain, its missing parts supplied by reference TRBV2 and TRBJ1-5, is EPEVTQTPSHQVTQMGQEVILRCVPISNHLYFYWYRQILGQKVEFLVSFYNNEISEKSEIFDDQFSVERPDGSNFTLKIRSTKLEDSAMYFCASSGDTDQPQHFGDGTRLSIL.

This clone was picked up a small number of times. The rearrangement joins TRBV4-1 to TRBJ2-5, with TRBD2 matching over 11 bases. V shed 1 base, J shed 0 bases, and the junction held 4 bases outside the gene matches. There are 17 residues in the CDR3. Germline CDR1 and CDR2: MGHRA and YSYEKL. CDR3 sequence reads: CASSQGLAGLYQETQYF. For the CDR3, the DNA is TGCGCCAGCAGCCAAGGACTAGCGGGGCTGTACCAAGAGACCCAGTACTTC.

This sequence joins TRBV5-6 and TRBJ2-1; TRBD1 agrees at 11 bases. After removal of 3 bases from V and 7 bases from J, the junction contained 6 bases not matched to a gene. CDR1 SGHDT and CDR2 YYEEEE come from the germline V gene. The CDR3 has 15 amino acids. The CDR3 reads CASSSGQGAWNEQFF. CDR3 sequence (DNA): TGTGCCAGCAGCTCCGGACAGGGGGCTTGGAATGAGCAGTTCTTC.

This sequence joins TRBV3-1 (or the pseudogene TRBV3-2) and TRBJ1-1; D is perhaps TRBD1 (5 bases). The V and J ends lost 4 bases and 0 bases respectively, with 27 bases between them. The CDR3 spans 20 residues. The germline V gene encodes CDR1 LGHDT and CDR2 YNNKEL (reference sequence). The CDR3 region is CASSPHRRVTTGRLNTEAFF. The DNA for the CDR3 is TGTGCCAGCAGCCCCCACCGTAGAGTGACCACAGGCAGGTTGAACACTGAAGCTTTCTTT.

This clone was found once. The chain joins TRBV4-3 to TRBJ2-5; D uncertain. V dropped 4 bases and J dropped 4 bases, with 10 bases sitting between them. Germline V gives CDR1 LGHNA, CDR2 YSLEER. The CDR3 is 13 amino acids. The CDR3 nucleotides read TGCGCCAGCAGCCGTTCGACTGCAGAGACCCAGTACTTC. The encoded protein is CASSRSTAETQYF.

The chain uses TRBV4-1 and TRBJ1-6; D is possibly TRBD1 (5 bases). Germline V gene lookup returns CDR1 MGHRA and CDR2 YSYEKL. CDR3 length equals 16 residues. Trimming took off 2 bases at V and 0 bases at J, with 8 bases between the two ends. The DNA for the CDR3 is TGCGCCAGCAGCCAACCCAGGGACTCCTATAATTCACCCCTCCACTTT. Translated, it gives CASSQPRDSYNSPLHF.

This clone was recorded only once. The CDR3 protein is CASSLSERDTQYF. The CDR3 bases are TGTGCCAGCAGTTTATCCGAACGGGATACGCAGTATTTT. The chain couples TRBV27 to TRBJ2-3, with D unclear. V was trimmed by 0 bases and J by 6 bases, leaving 7 bases between them. The CDR3 totals 13 residues. Germline-derived CDR1 and CDR2 are MNHEY and SMNVEV (reference sequence).